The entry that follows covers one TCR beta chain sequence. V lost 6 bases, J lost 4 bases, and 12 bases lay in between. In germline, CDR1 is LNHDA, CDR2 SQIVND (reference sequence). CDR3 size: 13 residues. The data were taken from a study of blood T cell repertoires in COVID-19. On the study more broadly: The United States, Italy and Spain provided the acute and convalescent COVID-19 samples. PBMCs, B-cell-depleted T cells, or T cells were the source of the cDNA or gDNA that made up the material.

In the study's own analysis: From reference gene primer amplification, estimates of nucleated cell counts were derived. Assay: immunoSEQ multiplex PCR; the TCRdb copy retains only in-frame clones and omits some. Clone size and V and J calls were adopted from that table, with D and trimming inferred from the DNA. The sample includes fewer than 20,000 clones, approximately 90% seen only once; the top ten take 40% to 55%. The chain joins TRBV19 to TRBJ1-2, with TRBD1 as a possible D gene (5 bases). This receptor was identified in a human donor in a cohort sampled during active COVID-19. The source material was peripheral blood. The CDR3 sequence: CASRAVGGYGYTF. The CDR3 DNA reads TGTGCCAGTAGGGCGGTCGGGGGCTATGGCTACACCTTC.